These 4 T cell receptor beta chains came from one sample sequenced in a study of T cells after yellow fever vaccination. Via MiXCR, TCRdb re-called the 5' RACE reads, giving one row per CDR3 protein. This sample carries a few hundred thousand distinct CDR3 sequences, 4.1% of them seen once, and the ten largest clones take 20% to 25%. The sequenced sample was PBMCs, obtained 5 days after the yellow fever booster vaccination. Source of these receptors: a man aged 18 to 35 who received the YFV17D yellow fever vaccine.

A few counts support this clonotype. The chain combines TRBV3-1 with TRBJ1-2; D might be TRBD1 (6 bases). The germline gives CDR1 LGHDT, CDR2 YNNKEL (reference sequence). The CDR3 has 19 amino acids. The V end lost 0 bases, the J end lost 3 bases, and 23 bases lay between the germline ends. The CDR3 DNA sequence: TGTGCCAGCAGCCAAGAGGTCCCCAAGGACAGATCTTGGCACTATGGCTACACCTTC. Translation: CASSQEVPKDRSWHYGYTF.

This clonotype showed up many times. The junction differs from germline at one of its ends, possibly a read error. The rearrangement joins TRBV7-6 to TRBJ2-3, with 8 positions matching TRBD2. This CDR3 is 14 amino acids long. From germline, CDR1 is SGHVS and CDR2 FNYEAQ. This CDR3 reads CASSLAGRTDTQYF. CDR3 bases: TGTGCCAGCAGCCTAGCGGGCCGCACAGATACGCAGTATTTT.

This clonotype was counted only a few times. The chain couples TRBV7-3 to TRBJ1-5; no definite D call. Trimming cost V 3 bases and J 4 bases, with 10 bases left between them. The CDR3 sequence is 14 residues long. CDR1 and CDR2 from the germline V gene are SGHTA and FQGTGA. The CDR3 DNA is TGTGCCAGCAGCTTTATCAGAGTTAATCAGCCCCAGCATTTT. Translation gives CASSFIRVNQPQHF.

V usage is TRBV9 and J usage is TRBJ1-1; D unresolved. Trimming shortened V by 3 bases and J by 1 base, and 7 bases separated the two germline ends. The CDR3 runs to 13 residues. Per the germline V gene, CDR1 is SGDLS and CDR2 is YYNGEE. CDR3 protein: CASSAGPNTEAFF. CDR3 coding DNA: TGTGCCAGCAGCGCAGGACCGAACACTGAAGCTTTCTTT. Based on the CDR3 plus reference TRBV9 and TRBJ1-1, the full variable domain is DSGVTQTPKHLITATGQRVTLRCSPRSGDLSVYWYQQSLDQGLQFLIQYYNGEERAKGNILERFSAQQFPDLHSELNLSSLELGDSALYFCASSAGPNTEAFFGQGTRLTVV.